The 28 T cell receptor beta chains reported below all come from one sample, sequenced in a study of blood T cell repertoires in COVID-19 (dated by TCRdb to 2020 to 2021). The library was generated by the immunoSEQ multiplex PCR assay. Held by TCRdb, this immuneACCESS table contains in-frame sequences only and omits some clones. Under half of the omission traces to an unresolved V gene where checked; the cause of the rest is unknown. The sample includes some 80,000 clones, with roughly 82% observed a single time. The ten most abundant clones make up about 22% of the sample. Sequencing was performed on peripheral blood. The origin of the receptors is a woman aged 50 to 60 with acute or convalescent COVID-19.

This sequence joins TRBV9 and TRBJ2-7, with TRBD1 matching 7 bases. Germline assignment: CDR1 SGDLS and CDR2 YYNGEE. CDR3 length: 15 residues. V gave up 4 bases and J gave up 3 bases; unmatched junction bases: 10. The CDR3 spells CASSYSDRVGYEQYF. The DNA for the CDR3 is TGTGCCAGCAGCTATTCCGACAGGGTCGGCTACGAGCAGTACTTC.

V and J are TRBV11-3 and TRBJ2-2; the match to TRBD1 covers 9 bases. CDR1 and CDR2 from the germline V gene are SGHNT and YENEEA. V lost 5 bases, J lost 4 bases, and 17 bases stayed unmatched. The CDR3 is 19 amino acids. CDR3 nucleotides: TGTGCCAGCAGCCCAAGGGGCCCGGGACAGGGAGCGTTCACCGGGGAGCTGTTTTTT. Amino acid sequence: CASSPRGPGQGAFTGELFF. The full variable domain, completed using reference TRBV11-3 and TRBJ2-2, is EAGVVQSPRYKIIEKKQPVAFWCNPISGHNTLYWYLQNLGQGPELLIRYENEEAVDDSQLPKDRFSAERLKGVDSTLKIQPAELGDSAVYLCASSPRGPGQGAFTGELFFGEGSRLTVL.

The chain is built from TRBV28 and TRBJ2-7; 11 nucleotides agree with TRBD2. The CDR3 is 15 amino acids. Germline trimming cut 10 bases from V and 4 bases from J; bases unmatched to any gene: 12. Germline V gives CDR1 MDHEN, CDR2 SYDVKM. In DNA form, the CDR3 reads TGTGCCACCCGGGGGATGGGGACTAGCGGTTACGAGCAGTACTTC. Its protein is CATRGMGTSGYEQYF.

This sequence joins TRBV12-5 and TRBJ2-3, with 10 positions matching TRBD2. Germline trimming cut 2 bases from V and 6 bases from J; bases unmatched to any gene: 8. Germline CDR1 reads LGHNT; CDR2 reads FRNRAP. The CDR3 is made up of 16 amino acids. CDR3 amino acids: CASGLIQSGRADTQYF. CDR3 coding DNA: TGTGCTAGTGGTTTGATTCAAAGCGGGAGGGCGGATACGCAGTATTTT.

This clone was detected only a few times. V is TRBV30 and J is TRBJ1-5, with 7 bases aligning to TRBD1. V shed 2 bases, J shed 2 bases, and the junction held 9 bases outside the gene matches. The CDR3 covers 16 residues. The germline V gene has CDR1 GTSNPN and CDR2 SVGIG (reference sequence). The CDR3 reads CAWSPVAGTGNQPQHF. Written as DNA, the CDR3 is TGTGCCTGGAGTCCTGTCGCCGGGACAGGCAATCAGCCCCAGCATTTT.

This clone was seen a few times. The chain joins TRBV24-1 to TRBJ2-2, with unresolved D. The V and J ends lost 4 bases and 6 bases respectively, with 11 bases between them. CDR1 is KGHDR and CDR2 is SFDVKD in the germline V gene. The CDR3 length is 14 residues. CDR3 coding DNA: TGTGCCACCAGTGACCCGAAATTAGCCGGGGAGCTGTTTTTT. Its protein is CATSDPKLAGELFF.

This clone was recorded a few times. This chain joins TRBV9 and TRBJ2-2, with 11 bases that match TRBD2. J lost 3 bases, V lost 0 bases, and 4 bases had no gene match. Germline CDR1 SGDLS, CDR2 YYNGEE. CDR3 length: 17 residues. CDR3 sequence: CASSVVGSGRDTGELFF. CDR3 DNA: TGTGCCAGCAGCGTAGTTGGTAGCGGGAGGGACACCGGGGAGCTGTTTTTT. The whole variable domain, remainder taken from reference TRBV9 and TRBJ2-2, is DSGVTQTPKHLITATGQRVTLRCSPRSGDLSVYWYQQSLDQGLQFLIQYYNGEERAKGNILERFSAQQFPDLHSELNLSSLELGDSALYFCASSVVGSGRDTGELFFGEGSRLTVL.

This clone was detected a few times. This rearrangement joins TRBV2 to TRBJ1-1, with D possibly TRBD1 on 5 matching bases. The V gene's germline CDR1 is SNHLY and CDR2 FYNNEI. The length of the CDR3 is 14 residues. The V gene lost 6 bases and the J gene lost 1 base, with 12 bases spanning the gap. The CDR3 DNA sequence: TGTGCCAGCAGCGACTCCGGGGGGAACACTGAAGCTTTCTTT. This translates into CASSDSGGNTEAFF.

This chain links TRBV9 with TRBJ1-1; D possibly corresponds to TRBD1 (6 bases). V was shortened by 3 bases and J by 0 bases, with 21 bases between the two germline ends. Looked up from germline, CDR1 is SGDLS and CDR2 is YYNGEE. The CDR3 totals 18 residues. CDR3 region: CASSDNPYRVNLNTEAFF. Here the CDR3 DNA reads TGTGCCAGCAGCGATAACCCCTACAGGGTTAATCTGAACACTGAAGCTTTCTTT.

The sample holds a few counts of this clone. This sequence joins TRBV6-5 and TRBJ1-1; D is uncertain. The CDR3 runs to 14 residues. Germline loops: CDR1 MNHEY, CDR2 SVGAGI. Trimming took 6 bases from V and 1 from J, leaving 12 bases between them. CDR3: CASSQTHKNTEAFF. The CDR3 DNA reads TGTGCCAGCAGCCAGACACACAAGAACACTGAAGCTTTCTTT.

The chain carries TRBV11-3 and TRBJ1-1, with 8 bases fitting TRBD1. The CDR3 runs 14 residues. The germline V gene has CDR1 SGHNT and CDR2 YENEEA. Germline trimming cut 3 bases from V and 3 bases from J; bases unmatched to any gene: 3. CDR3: CASSLDRDDTEAFF. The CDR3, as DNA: TGTGCCAGCAGCTTGGACAGGGACGACACTGAAGCTTTCTTT.

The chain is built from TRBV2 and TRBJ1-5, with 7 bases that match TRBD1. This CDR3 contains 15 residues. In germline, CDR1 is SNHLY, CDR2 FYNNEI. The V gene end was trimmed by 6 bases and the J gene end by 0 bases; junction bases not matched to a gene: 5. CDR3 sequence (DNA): TGTGCCAGCAGAACAGGGGACCTTAGCAATCAGCCCCAGCATTTT. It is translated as CASRTGDLSNQPQHF.

The CDR3 protein is CASSDQLAGNYEQYF. In DNA, the CDR3 is TGTGCCAGCAGTGACCAACTAGCGGGGAACTACGAGCAGTACTTC. V is TRBV2 and J is TRBJ2-7; 10 bases are a match to TRBD2. CDR1 SNHLY and CDR2 FYNNEI come from the germline V gene. This CDR3 has 15 residues. V dropped 3 bases and J dropped 3; count of bases not matched to a gene: 5.

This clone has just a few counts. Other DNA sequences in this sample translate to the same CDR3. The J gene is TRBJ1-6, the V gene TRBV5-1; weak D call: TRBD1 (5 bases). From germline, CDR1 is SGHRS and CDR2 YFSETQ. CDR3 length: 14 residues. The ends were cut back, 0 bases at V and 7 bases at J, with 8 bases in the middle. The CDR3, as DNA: TGCGCCAGCAGCTTGGCTGGGGCGAATTCACCCCTCCACTTT. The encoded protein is CASSLAGANSPLHF.

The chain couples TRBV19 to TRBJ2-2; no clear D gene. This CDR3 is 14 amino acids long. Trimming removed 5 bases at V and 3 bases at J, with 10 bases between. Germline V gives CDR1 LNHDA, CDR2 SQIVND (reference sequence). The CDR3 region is CASSARLYTGELFF. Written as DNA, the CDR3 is TGTGCCAGTAGTGCAAGACTGTACACCGGGGAGCTGTTTTTT.

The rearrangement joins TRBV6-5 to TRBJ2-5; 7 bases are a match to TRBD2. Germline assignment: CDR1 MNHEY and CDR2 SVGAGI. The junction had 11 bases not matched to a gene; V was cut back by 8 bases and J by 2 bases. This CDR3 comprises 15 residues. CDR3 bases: TGTGCCAGCGCCTTCTTTGGGGGGGATCAAGAGACCCAGTACTTC. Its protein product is CASAFFGGDQETQYF.

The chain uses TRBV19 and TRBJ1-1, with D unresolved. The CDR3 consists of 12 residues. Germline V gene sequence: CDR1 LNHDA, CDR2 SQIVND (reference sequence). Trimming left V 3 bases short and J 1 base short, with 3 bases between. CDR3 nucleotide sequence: TGTGCCAGTAGTATTCAGAACACTGAAGCTTTCTTT. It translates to CASSIQNTEAFF.

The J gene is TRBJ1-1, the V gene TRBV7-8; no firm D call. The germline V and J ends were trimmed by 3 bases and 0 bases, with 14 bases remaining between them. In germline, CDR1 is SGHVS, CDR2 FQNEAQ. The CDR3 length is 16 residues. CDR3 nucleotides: TGTGCCAGCAGCTTCGACTCATTTTCTATGAACACTGAAGCTTTCTTT. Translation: CASSFDSFSMNTEAFF.

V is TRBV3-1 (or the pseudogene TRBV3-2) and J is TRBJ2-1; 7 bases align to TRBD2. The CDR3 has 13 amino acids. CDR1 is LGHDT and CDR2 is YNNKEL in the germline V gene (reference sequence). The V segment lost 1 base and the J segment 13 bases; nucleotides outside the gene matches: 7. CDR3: CASSQVWRDYQFF. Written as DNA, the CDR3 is TGTGCCAGCAGCCAAGTTTGGCGGGACTATCAGTTCTTC.

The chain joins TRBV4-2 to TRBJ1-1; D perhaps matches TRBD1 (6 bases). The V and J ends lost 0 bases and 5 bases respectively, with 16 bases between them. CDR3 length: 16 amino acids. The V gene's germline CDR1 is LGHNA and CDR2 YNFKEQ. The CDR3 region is CASSQDRGGRATEAFF. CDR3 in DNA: TGTGCCAGCAGCCAAGATCGGGGGGGCAGGGCGACTGAAGCTTTCTTT.

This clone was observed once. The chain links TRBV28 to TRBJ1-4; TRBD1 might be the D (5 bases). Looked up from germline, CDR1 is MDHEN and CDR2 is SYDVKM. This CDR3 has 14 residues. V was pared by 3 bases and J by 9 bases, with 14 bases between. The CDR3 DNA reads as TGTGCCAGCAGTTTGAGCGGGACGGGTAAAAAACTGTTTTTT. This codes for CASSLSGTGKKLFF.

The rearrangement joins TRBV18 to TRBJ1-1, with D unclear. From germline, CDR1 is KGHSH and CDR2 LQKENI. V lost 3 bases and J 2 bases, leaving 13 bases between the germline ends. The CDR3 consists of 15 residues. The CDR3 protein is CASSPSLGLNTEAFF. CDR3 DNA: TGTGCCAGCTCACCGAGCTTGGGCTTAAACACTGAAGCTTTCTTT.

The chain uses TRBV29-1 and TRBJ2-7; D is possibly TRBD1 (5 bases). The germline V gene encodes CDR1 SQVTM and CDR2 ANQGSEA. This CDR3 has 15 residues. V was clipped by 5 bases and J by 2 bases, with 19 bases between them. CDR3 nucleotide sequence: TGCAGCGTTTATGGGGCCGACTCGAGCACCTACGAGCAGTACTTC. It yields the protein CSVYGADSSTYEQYF.

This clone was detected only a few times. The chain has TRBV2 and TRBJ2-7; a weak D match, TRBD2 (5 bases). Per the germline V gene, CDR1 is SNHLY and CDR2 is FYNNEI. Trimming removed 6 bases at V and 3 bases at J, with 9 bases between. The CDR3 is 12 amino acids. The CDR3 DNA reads TGTGCCAGCAGCGACCGGGGCTACGAGCAGTACTTC. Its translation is CASSDRGYEQYF.

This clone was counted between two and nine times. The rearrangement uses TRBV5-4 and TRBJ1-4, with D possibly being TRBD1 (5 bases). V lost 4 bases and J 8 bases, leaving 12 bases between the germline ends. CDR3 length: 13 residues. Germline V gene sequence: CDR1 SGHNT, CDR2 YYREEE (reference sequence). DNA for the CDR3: TGTGCCAGCAGCCTCCTACCAGGGGAAAAACTGTTTTTT. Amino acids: CASSLLPGEKLFF.

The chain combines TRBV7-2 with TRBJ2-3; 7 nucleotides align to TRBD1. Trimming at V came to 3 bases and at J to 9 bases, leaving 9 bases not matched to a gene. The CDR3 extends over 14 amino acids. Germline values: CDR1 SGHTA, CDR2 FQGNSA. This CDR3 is CASSFFSTGNTQYF. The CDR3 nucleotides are TGTGCCAGCAGCTTTTTCTCGACAGGGAACACGCAGTATTTT.

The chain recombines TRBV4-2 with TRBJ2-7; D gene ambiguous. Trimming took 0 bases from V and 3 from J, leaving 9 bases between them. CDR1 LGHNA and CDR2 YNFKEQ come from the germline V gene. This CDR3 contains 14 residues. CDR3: CASSQDGQDYEQYF. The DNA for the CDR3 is TGTGCCAGCAGCCAAGATGGTCAGGACTACGAGCAGTACTTC.

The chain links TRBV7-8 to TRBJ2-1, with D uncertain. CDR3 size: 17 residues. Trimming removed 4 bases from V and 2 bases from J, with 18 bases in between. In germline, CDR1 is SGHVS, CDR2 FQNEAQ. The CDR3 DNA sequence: TGTGCCAGCAGCTCGCGGCTCTCGGGTTTGGCCTACAATGAGCAGTTCTTC. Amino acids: CASSSRLSGLAYNEQFF.